Presented here are 21 T cell receptor beta chains from one specimen sequenced in a study of blood T cell repertoires in COVID-19. Sequencing used immunoSEQ multiplex PCR; TCRdb keeps in-frame clones, though not all of them. The data hold just over 80,000 clones, with more than 65% observed a single time. Sequencing input: peripheral blood. The receptors here all came from a woman older than 75 with active or convalescent COVID-19.

The chain recombines TRBV15 with TRBJ2-3; D unresolved. The germline gives CDR1 LNHNV, CDR2 YYDKDF (reference sequence). Trimming took off 8 bases at V and 1 base at J, with 10 bases between the two ends. This CDR3 spans 13 amino acids. The chain's CDR3 is CATAIQRTDTQYF. CDR3 nucleotide sequence: TGTGCCACCGCTATACAGCGCACAGATACGCAGTATTTT.

The chain recombines TRBV11-2 with TRBJ2-7; tentative D call: TRBD1 (5 bases). Trimming pared 5 bases from V and 3 bases from J, leaving 8 bases between. The CDR3 consists of 12 residues. From germline, CDR1 is SGHAT and CDR2 FQNNGV. CDR3: CASSGARYEQYF. CDR3 nucleotide sequence: TGTGCCAGCAGCGGGGCCCGCTACGAGCAGTACTTC. The variable domain in full, with the rest retrieved from reference TRBV11-2 and TRBJ2-7, is EAGVAQSPRYKIIEKRQSVAFWCNPISGHATLYWYQQILGQGPKLLIQFQNNGVVDDSQLPKDRFSAERLKGVDSTLKIQPAKLEDSAVYLCASSGARYEQYFGPGTRLTVT.

CDR3: CASSLSGTDTQYF. In DNA form, the CDR3 reads TGTGCCAGCAGCTTATCGGGCACAGATACGCAGTATTTT. The chain combines TRBV7-3 with TRBJ2-3; D call uncertain. The CDR3 is 13 residues long. In germline, CDR1 is SGHTA, CDR2 FQGTGA. V lost 2 bases and J lost 1, with 4 bases in between.

The chain employs TRBV19 and TRBJ2-2; TRBD2 might be the D (6 bases). The V end was cut by 2 bases, the J end by 7 bases, with 11 bases between. From germline, CDR1 is LNHDA and CDR2 SQIVND (reference sequence). This CDR3 region has 14 residues. The CDR3 sequence is CASSISPGDGELFF. CDR3 bases: TGTGCCAGTAGTATATCCCCGGGAGACGGGGAGCTGTTTTTT.

The J gene is TRBJ2-5, the V gene TRBV6-2 or TRBV6-3, with a weak D call TRBD2 (5 bases). The V gene's germline CDR1 is MNHEY and CDR2 SVGEGT. The CDR3 has 15 amino acids. The V end lost 0 bases, the J end lost 4 bases, and 12 bases lay between the germline ends. CDR3 loop: CASSYSYSAGETQYF. For the CDR3, the DNA is TGTGCCAGCAGTTACTCGTACTCTGCGGGAGAGACCCAGTACTTC.

This chain connects TRBV7-9 to TRBJ2-7; TRBD1 aligns across 7 bases. The CDR3 is made up of 14 amino acids. J lost 5 bases, V lost 5 bases, and 9 bases had no gene match. Germline CDR1 reads SEHNR; CDR2 reads FQNEAQ (reference sequence). As DNA, the CDR3 is TGTGCCAGCAGCCCGGGACAGCCAAGGAACGAGCAGTACTTC. It yields the protein CASSPGQPRNEQYF. The complete variable domain, with remaining parts taken from reference TRBV7-9 and TRBJ2-7, reads DTGVSQNPRHKITKRGQNVTFRCDPISEHNRLYWYRQTLGQGPEFLTYFQNEAQLEKSRLLSDRFSAERPKGSFSTLEIQRTEQGDSAMYLCASSPGQPRNEQYFGPGTRLTVT.

This clone was picked up a small number of times. CDR3 nucleotide sequence: TGTGCCAGCAGCCAAGTTAGGCGGGGAAACACCGGGGAGCTGTTTTTT. Translated: CASSQVRRGNTGELFF. This chain joins TRBV3-1 (or the pseudogene TRBV3-2) and TRBJ2-2; D might be TRBD2 (6 bases). From germline, CDR1 is LGHDT and CDR2 YNNKEL (reference sequence). The CDR3 has 16 amino acids. V was trimmed by 1 base and J by 2 bases, leaving 11 bases between them.

V usage is TRBV6-5 and J usage is TRBJ2-7; maybe TRBD2 (5 bases). With 0 bases removed from V and 0 bases from J, the gap between germline ends came to 12 bases. Germline-derived CDR1 and CDR2 are MNHEY and SVGAGI. The CDR3 has 16 amino acids. The CDR3 DNA reads TGTGCCAGCAGTTACTCGACTAAGATCCGCTCCTACGAGCAGTACTTC. This codes for CASSYSTKIRSYEQYF.

The V and J genes are TRBV2 and TRBJ2-1, with TRBD1 identical over 8 bases. CDR1 SNHLY and CDR2 FYNNEI come from the germline V gene. The length of the CDR3 is 15 residues. Trimming at V came to 5 bases and at J to 7 bases, leaving 10 bases not matched to a gene. The CDR3 spells CASSQDRVGDNEQFF. The CDR3 DNA reads TGTGCCAGCAGTCAGGACAGGGTGGGAGATAATGAGCAGTTCTTC.

This clone was counted only a few times. This chain links TRBV4-3 with TRBJ2-1; 8 bases are a match to TRBD1. Germline trimming cut 4 bases from V and 9 bases from J; bases unmatched to any gene: 5. This CDR3 comprises 13 residues. Germline V CDR1 and CDR2: LGHNA, YSLEER. CDR3 amino acids: CASSLDRGTEQFF. CDR3 DNA: TGCGCCAGCAGCCTCGACAGGGGAACTGAGCAGTTCTTC.

The chain joins TRBV2 to TRBJ1-5, with 7 bases fitting TRBD1. V was clipped by 2 bases and J by 4 bases; unmatched bases: 5. Germline CDR1 reads SNHLY; CDR2 reads FYNNEI. The CDR3 has 15 residues. The chain's CDR3 is CASSEPGGKNQPQHF. The CDR3 region has the DNA TGTGCCAGCAGTGAACCAGGGGGAAAGAATCAGCCCCAGCATTTT.

This chain connects TRBV28 to TRBJ2-7; possibly TRBD2 for D (5 bases). In germline, CDR1 is MDHEN, CDR2 SYDVKM. V was pared by 3 bases and J by 0 bases, with 6 bases between. The CDR3 covers 13 residues. The CDR3 bases are TGTGCCAGCAGTTTGGGGAGCTCCTACGAGCAGTACTTC. It is translated as CASSLGSSYEQYF.

The V and J genes are TRBV5-3 and TRBJ2-7; no reliable D call. TRBV5-3 is designated an ORF whose function remains uncertain. The CDR3 runs 11 residues. V was clipped by 10 bases and J by 2 bases, with 10 bases between them. The CDR3 bases are TGTGCCTCCGGGTCGGCCTACGAGCAGTACTTC. It codes for CASGSAYEQYF.

This sequence joins TRBV12-3 or TRBV12-4 and TRBJ1-3; a weak D match, TRBD1 (6 bases). The CDR3 loop spans 13 amino acids. Deletions cut 0 bases from V and 8 bases from J, with 8 bases between. The CDR3 reads CASSLARGYTIYF. The CDR3 DNA reads as TGTGCCAGCAGTTTAGCCAGGGGCTACACCATATATTTT.

This clone has just a few counts. Other DNA sequences in this specimen translate into the identical CDR3. V usage is TRBV9 and J usage is TRBJ1-3; D remains ambiguous. Trimming cost V 4 bases and J 4 bases, with 6 bases left between them. This CDR3 is built from 12 residues. Per germline, CDR1 SGDLS and CDR2 YYNGEE. CDR3 in DNA: TGTGCCAGCAGCCCCAGGGGAAACACCATATATTTT. Translated: CASSPRGNTIYF.

This chain joins TRBV9 and TRBJ2-1, with 9 bases that match TRBD1. The CDR3 contains 15 residues. Germline lookup yields CDR1 SGDLS and CDR2 YYNGEE. Trimming removed 4 bases from V and 5 bases from J; junction bases left unmatched: 7. CDR3 DNA sequence: TGTGCCAGCAGCTCCGGGACAGGGCTGGACAATGAGCAGTTCTTC. This translates into CASSSGTGLDNEQFF.

This clone is classed as medium-sized. The rearrangement links TRBV4-1 to TRBJ1-1, with 8 positions matching TRBD1. Looked up from germline, CDR1 is MGHRA and CDR2 is YSYEKL. The trim removed 4 bases at V and 4 bases at J, leaving 2 bases unmatched. This CDR3 contains 13 residues. The CDR3 nucleotides are TGCGCCAGCAGCCTGGACAGGGCCACTGAAGCTTTCTTT. Protein product: CASSLDRATEAFF.

The gene calls are TRBV5-5 and TRBJ1-1, with 11 nucleotides matching TRBD1. Germline CDR1 reads SGHKS; CDR2 reads YYEKEE (reference sequence). V trimming: 2 bases; J trimming: 3 bases; junction bases outside the gene matches: 12. CDR3 length equals 18 residues. CDR3 sequence: CASSFRSGQGVGDTEAFF. The CDR3 DNA reads TGTGCCAGCAGCTTCCGATCGGGACAGGGGGTAGGGGACACTGAAGCTTTCTTT.

This chain joins TRBV10-2 and TRBJ2-3; D possibly corresponds to TRBD2 (6 bases). CDR1 and CDR2 (germline): WSHSY, SAAADI. The CDR3 totals 16 residues. V was trimmed by 2 bases and J by 6 bases, leaving 18 bases between them. CDR3 loop: CASSEPRGGSRDTQYF. DNA of the CDR3: TGCGCCAGCAGTGAGCCGCGTGGGGGGAGCAGGGATACGCAGTATTTT.

The J gene is TRBJ2-5, the V gene TRBV5-1; tentatively, D is TRBD2 (6 bases). CDR1 and CDR2 (germline): SGHRS, YFSETQ. Trimming removed 3 bases at V and 0 bases at J, with 12 bases between. The CDR3 runs 15 residues. CDR3 loop: CASSSGVEYQETQYF. DNA for the CDR3: TGCGCCAGCAGCTCGGGGGTGGAGTACCAAGAGACCCAGTACTTC. Variable domain in full (rest from reference TRBV5-1 and TRBJ2-5): KAGVTQTPRYLIKTRGQQVTLSCSPISGHRSVSWYQQTPGQGLQFLFEYFSETQRNKGNFPGRFSGRQFSNSRSEMNVSTLELGDSALYLCASSSGVEYQETQYFGPGTRLLVL.

The chain carries TRBV5-1 and TRBJ1-3; D gene uncertain. Germline V gene sequence: CDR1 SGHRS, CDR2 YFSETQ. Trimming shortened V by 4 bases and J by 0 bases, and 11 bases separated the two germline ends. CDR3 length: 15 amino acids. The chain's CDR3 is CASSLRGGSGNTIYF. The CDR3 coding sequence is TGCGCCAGCAGCCTGCGGGGAGGCTCTGGAAACACCATATATTTT.